These 10 T cell receptor beta chains originate from one sample sequenced in a study of patients and donors after allogeneic stem cell transplantation (dated by TCRdb to about 2020). The protocol used for the library was RT-PCR. TCRdb shows the sequencer as NextSeq 550. The public reads were run again by TCRdb, first through fastp at Q25 and then through MiXCR, and only productive beta chains were kept. Every distinct CDR3 protein forms one entry, paired with its most common genes and DNA. The sample records 200,000 to 250,000 distinct CDR3 sequences, 14% of which are singletons. The ten largest clones take up around a tenth of the sample. Sample: blood, either unsorted or a sorted T cell fraction (not recorded which). The receptors shown here come from a human donor who was either an allogeneic HSCT recipient or a stem cell or donor lymphocyte infusion donor (not recorded which). It is not recorded whose cells these are; they may come from a transplant donor.

This chain joins TRBV14 and TRBJ1-1; 9 bases map to TRBD1. In germline, CDR1 is SGHDN, CDR2 FVKESK. The CDR3 has 16 amino acids. V shed 5 bases, J shed 5 bases, and the junction held 12 bases outside the gene matches. The CDR3 DNA sequence: TGTGCCAGCAGCACCCGGGACAGGGCCCTGGGAACTGAAGCTTTCTTT. Translating gives CASSTRDRALGTEAFF.

There are a few counts of this clonotype. The chain uses TRBV28 and TRBJ1-2; maybe TRBD1 (6 bases). Germline V gene sequence: CDR1 MDHEN, CDR2 SYDVKM. V dropped 7 bases and J dropped 3 bases, with 24 bases sitting between them. CDR3 size: 17 residues. The DNA for the CDR3 is TGTGCCAGCATGCGGTTCGGCGGGGGCGGTTTGGACTATGGCTACACCTTC. Its translation: CASMRFGGGGLDYGYTF.

This clonotype was detected only a few times. This chain connects TRBV5-1 to TRBJ2-4, with D perhaps TRBD1 or TRBD2 (6 bases each). With 0 bases removed from V and 2 bases from J, the gap between germline ends came to 9 bases. The CDR3 length is 15 residues. Germline V gene lookup returns CDR1 SGHRS and CDR2 YFSETQ. CDR3 DNA: TGCGCCAGCAGCTTGGTGGGGGGCTCCAAAAACATTCAGTACTTC. Translation gives CASSLVGGSKNIQYF.

This clonotype was counted ten times or more. The V and J genes are TRBV20-1 and TRBJ2-3; 9 bases align to TRBD2. V lost 6 bases and J lost 6; bases outside the gene matches: 16. Germline CDR1 is DFQATT and CDR2 is SNEGSKA (reference sequence). The CDR3 spans 16 residues. The CDR3 here is CSAAGTSSSLGDTQYF. CDR3 nucleotide sequence: TGCAGTGCCGCCGGGACTAGCTCCTCACTCGGTGATACGCAGTATTTT.

The sample holds a few counts of this clonotype. The gene calls are TRBV2 and TRBJ2-2; D is undetermined. V was cut by 6 bases and J by 2 bases, with 10 bases left in between. The CDR3 runs 14 residues. Germline V gene lookup returns CDR1 SNHLY and CDR2 FYNNEI. The CDR3 sequence: CASRLDRNTGELFF. CDR3 DNA: TGTGCCAGCAGACTGGATCGAAACACCGGGGAGCTGTTTTTT.

The V call is TRBV5-1, the J call TRBJ1-1; D not certain. Looked up from germline, CDR1 is SGHRS and CDR2 is YFSETQ. With 7 bases removed from V and 0 bases from J, the gap between germline ends came to 13 bases. This CDR3 comprises 14 residues. The CDR3 here is CASGPAAVNTEAFF. The CDR3, as DNA: TGCGCCAGCGGTCCGGCGGCGGTGAACACTGAAGCTTTCTTT.

V usage is TRBV12-3 or TRBV12-4 and J usage is TRBJ1-1; no firm D call. The length of the CDR3 is 14 residues. V was trimmed by 0 bases and J by 1 base, leaving 6 bases between them. This CDR3 is CASSLALRNTEAFF. CDR3 nucleotide sequence: TGTGCCAGCAGTTTAGCGCTCCGGAACACTGAAGCTTTCTTT.

This clonotype was recorded many times. This rearrangement joins TRBV5-1 to TRBJ1-2; D gene ambiguous. V lost 0 bases and J lost 4, with 7 bases in between. The germline V gene encodes CDR1 SGHRS and CDR2 YFSETQ. The CDR3 loop spans 13 amino acids. The CDR3 DNA reads TGCGCCAGCAGCTTGGAGTCTCCCTATGGCTACACCTTC. Translating it yields CASSLESPYGYTF.

The gene calls are TRBV5-5 and TRBJ2-1, with TRBD1 matching 8 bases. V trimming: 2 bases; J trimming: 4 bases; junction bases outside the gene matches: 8. The CDR3 covers 16 residues. Germline CDR1 and CDR2: SGHKS and YYEKEE (reference sequence). The CDR3 loop is CASSFGRGLRYNEQFF. The CDR3, as DNA: TGTGCCAGCAGCTTTGGCAGGGGGCTAAGGTACAATGAGCAGTTCTTC.

This clonotype has only a few counts. J is TRBJ2-2 and V is TRBV7-8; 9 nucleotides agree with TRBD1. Germline V CDR1 and CDR2: SGHVS, FQNEAQ. This CDR3 region has 16 residues. V was pared by 5 bases and J by 5 bases, with 9 bases of the junction left unmatched. This CDR3 reads CASSPQGARGTGELFF. In nucleotides, the CDR3 is TGTGCCAGCAGCCCACAGGGGGCGCGAGGGACCGGGGAGCTGTTTTTT.